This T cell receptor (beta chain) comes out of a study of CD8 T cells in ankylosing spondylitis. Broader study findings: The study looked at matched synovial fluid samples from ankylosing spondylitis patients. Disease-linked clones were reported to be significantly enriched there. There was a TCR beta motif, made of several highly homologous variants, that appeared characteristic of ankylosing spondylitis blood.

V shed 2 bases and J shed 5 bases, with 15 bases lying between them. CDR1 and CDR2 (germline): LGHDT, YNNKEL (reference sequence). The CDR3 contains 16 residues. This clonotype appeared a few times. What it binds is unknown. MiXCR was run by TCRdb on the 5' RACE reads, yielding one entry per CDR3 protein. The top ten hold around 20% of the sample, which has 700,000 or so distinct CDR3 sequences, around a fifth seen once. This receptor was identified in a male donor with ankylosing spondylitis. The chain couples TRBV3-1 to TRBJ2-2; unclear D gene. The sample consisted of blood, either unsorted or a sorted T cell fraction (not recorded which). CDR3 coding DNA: TGTGCCAGCAGCCAATATTTTGAGGTTTATACCGGGGAGCTGTTTTTT. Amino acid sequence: CASSQYFEVYTGELFF. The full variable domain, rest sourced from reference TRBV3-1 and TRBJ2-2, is DTAVSQTPKYLVTQMGNDKSIKCEQNLGHDTMYWYKQDSKKFLKIMFSYNNKELIINETVPNRFSPKSPDKAHLNLHINSLELGDSAVYFCASSQYFEVYTGELFFGEGSRLTVL.